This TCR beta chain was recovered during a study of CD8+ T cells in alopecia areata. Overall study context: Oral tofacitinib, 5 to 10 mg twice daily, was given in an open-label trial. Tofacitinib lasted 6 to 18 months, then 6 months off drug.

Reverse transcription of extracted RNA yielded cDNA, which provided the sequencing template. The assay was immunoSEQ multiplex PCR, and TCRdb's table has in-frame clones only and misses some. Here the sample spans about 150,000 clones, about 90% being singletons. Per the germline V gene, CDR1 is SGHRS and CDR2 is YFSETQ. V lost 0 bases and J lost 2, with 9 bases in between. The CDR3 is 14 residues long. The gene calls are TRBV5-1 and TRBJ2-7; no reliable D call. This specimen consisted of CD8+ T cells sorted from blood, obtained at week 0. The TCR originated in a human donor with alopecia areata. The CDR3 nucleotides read TGCGCCAGCAGCTTGGAGGCCGGTCCCTACGAGCAGTACTTC. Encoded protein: CASSLEAGPYEQYF.